One T cell receptor beta chain is described in this entry. This clone's antigen is unknown. The sample holds no much larger clone one base away, and base qualities are not on file. This entry belongs to a study of siplizumab effects on memory and regulatory T cells (dated by TCRdb to between 2018 and 2021). At the level of the whole study: The study examined how the anti-CD2 antibody siplizumab affects alloreactive T-cell subsets in allogeneic mixed lymphocyte reactions built from human PBMCs. Results and caveats for the whole study, not just this receptor: Unstimulated naive T cells appeared more diverse than memory T cells, and naive cells seemed to contribute substantially to the alloresponse. The cumulative frequency of alloreactive sequences that could be traced back to unstimulated CD4+ memory T cells was significantly reduced by siplizumab. No functional confirmation was obtained for the suppressive function of proliferating Tregs from siplizumab cultures. About 80-96% of proliferating CD4+ or CD8+ clones could not be given a naive or memory phenotype. Among mappable alloreactive CD4+ clones, the Treg-derived fraction averaged approximately 69% with siplizumab versus roughly 30% in control reactions. Because sequences below about 10^-5 frequency were poorly captured, only a minor fraction of alloreactive clones could be mapped to unstimulated subsets.

The CDR3, from cysteine to phenylalanine, totals 14 residues. The DNA shown is the 42-base CDR3, in frame from base 1. Looking up the germline V gene yields CDR1 ENHRY and CDR2 SYGVKD. V is cut by 3 bases and J by 0 bases, and the space between the germline ends is 9 bases. Sorted unstimulated T cells and proliferating T cells recovered from mixed lymphocyte reactions were subjected to TCRbeta CDR3 sequencing. Fresh whole blood from roughly nine HLA-typed healthy donors was used as the source from which PBMCs were isolated. The library was prepared using the immunoSEQ multiplex PCR assay. Approximately 100,000 TCR templates per sample were assayed on the deep sequencing platform. Genomic DNA extracted from sorted T cells was used for TCRbeta CDR3 sequencing. Processing in the source paper ran as follows. The R programming language was used for the clonal analysis of the TCRbeta CDR3 data. Alloreactive CD4+ and CD8+ clones were identified by comparing unstimulated samples to CFSE-low samples taken after the reaction. By matching sequences to the repertoires of sorted unstimulated Treg and non-Treg cells, each alloreactive CD4+ clone was assigned a regulatory or non-regulatory origin. Sourced from immuneACCESS, this table was stored by TCRdb with only in-frame sequences that have V and J called. A share of the clones is absent; for the studies checked, an unresolved V gene accounts for under half, and the remainder has no known explanation. V, J and clone size were drawn from that table, and D and trimming were deduced from the DNA. Recorded for this sample are more than 60,000 clones; roughly 93% of them occurred a single time. Together, the top ten hold less than 5.5% of the sample.

The specimen sequenced was CD8+ T cells sorted from blood. The sequence links TRBV10-3 to TRBJ2-7, with an unclear D gene assignment. This TCR was sampled from a human donor in good health. The CDR3: CAISDSVNSYEQYF. The nucleotide sequence reads TGTGCCATCAGTGATTCAGTGAACTCCTACGAGCAGTACTTC.